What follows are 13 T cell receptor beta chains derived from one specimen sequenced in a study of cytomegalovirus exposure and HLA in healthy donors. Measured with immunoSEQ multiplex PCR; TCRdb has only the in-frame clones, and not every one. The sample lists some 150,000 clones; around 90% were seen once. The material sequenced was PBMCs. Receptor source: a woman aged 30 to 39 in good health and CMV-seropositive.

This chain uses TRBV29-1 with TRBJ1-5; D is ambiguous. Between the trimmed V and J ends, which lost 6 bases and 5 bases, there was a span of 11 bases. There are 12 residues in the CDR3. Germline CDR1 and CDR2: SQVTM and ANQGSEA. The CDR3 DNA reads TGCAGCGTGGGAGAGAGCTATCAGCCCCAGCATTTT. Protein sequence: CSVGESYQPQHF. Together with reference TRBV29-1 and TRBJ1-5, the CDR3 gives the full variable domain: SAVISQKPSRDICQRGTSLTIQCQVDSQVTMMFWYRQQPGQSLTLIATANQGSEATYESGFVIDKFPISRPNLTFSTLTVSNMSPEDSSIYLCSVGESYQPQHFGDGTRLSIL.

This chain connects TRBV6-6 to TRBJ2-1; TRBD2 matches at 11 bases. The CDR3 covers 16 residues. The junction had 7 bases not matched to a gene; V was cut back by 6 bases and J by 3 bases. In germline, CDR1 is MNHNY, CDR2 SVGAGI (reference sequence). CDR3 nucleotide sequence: TGTGCCAGCAGCGACCCCGGGACTAGCGGCTACAATGAGCAGTTCTTC. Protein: CASSDPGTSGYNEQFF.

The CDR3 sequence: CASSGGAANTEAFF. The CDR3 bases are TGTGCCAGCAGCGGGGGGGCCGCGAACACTGAAGCTTTCTTT. The rearrangement uses TRBV5-8 and TRBJ1-1, with D tentatively TRBD1 (6 bases). V lost 4 bases and J 1 base, leaving 11 bases between the germline ends. The CDR3 sequence is 14 residues long. Germline loops: CDR1 SGHTS, CDR2 YDEGEE.

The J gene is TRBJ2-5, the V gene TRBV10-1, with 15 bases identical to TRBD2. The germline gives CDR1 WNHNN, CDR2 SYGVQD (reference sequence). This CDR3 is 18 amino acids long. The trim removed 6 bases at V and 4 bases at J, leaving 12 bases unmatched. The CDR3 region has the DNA TGCGCCAGCAGATCGAGGACTAGCGGGGGGGCTATAGGAGAGACCCAGTACTTC. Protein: CASRSRTSGGAIGETQYF.

CDR3 sequence reads: CASSPLGTGAYNEQFF. CDR3 nucleotides: TGTGCCAGCAGCCCCCTTGGGACAGGGGCCTACAATGAGCAGTTCTTC. This chain joins TRBV7-2 and TRBJ2-1; 10 nucleotides agree with TRBD1. V was pared by 5 bases and J by 2 bases, with 6 bases of the junction left unmatched. This CDR3 spans 16 amino acids. Germline-derived CDR1 and CDR2 are SGHTA and FQGNSA. The full variable domain, its missing parts supplied by reference TRBV7-2 and TRBJ2-1, is GAGVSQSPSNKVTEKGKDVELRCDPISGHTALYWYRQSLGQGLEFLIYFQGNSAPDKSGLPSDRFSAERTGGSVSTLTIQRTQQEDSAVYLCASSPLGTGAYNEQFFGPGTRLTVL.

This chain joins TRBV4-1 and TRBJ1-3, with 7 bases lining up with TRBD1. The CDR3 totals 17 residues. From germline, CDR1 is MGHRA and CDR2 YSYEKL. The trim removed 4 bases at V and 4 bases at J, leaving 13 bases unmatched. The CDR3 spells CASSPGPGQRRGNTIYF. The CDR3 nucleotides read TGCGCCAGCAGCCCCGGACCGGGACAGCGGAGGGGAAACACCATATATTTT.

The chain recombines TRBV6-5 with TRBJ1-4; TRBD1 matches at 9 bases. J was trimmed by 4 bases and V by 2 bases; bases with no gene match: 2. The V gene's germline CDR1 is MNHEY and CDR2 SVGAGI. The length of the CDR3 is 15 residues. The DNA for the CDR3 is TGTGCCAGCAGTTACGGGACAGGGCGTAATGAAAAACTGTTTTTT. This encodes CASSYGTGRNEKLFF.

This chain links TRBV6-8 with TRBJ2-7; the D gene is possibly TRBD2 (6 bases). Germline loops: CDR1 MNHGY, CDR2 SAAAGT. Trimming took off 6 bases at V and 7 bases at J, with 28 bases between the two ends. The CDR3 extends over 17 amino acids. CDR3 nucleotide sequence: TGTGCCAGCAGCTCCCCCCTTAAACTAGGGAGGATGGATGAGCAGTACTTC. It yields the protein CASSSPLKLGRMDEQYF.

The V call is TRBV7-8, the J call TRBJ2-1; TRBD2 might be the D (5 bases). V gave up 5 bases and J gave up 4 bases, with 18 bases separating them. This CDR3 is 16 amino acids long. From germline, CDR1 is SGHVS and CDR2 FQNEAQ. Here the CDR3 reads CASSLRRGGRYNEQFF. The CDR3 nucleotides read TGTGCCAGCAGCCTGCGGAGAGGAGGAAGGTACAATGAGCAGTTCTTC.

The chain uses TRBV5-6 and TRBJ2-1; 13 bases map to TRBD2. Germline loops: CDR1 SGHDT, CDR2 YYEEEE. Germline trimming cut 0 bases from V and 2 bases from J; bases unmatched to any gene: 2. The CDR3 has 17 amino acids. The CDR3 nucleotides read TGTGCCAGCAGCTTGGGGACTAGCGGGGGCCCCTACAATGAGCAGTTCTTC. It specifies CASSLGTSGGPYNEQFF.

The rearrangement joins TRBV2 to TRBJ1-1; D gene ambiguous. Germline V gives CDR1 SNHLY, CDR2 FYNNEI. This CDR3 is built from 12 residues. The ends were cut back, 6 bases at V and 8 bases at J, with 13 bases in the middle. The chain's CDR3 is CASSRTIWEAFF. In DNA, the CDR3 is TGTGCCAGCAGCCGAACTATTTGGGAAGCTTTCTTT. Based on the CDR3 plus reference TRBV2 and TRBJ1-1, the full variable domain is EPEVTQTPSHQVTQMGQEVILRCVPISNHLYFYWYRQILGQKVEFLVSFYNNEISEKSEIFDDQFSVERPDGSNFTLKIRSTKLEDSAMYFCASSRTIWEAFFGQGTRLTVV.

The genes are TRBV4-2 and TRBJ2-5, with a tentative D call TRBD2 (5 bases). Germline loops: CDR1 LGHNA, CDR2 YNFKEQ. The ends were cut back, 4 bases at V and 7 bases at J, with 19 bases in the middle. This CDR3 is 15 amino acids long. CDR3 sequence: CASSPPDLPPRTQYF. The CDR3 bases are TGTGCCAGCAGCCCGCCGGACTTACCTCCTCGGACCCAGTACTTC.

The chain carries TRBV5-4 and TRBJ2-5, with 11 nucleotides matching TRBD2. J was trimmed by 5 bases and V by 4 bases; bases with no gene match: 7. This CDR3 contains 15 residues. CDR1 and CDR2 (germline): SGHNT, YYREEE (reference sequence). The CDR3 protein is CASSPTGTSGETQYF. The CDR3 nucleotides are TGTGCCAGCAGCCCGACCGGGACTAGCGGCGAGACCCAGTACTTC.